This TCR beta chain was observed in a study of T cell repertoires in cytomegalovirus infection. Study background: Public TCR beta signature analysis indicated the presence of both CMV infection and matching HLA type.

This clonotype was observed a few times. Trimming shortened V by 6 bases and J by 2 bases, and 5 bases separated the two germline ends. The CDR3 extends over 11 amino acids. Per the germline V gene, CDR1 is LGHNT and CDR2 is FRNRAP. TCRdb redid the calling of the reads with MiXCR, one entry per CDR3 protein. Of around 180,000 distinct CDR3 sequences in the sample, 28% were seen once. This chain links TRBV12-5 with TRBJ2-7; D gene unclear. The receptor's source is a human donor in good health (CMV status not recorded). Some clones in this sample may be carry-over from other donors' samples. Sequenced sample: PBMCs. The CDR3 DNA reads TGTGCTAGTGGGAACCCCTACGAGCAGTACTTC. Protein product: CASGNPYEQYF.